This T cell receptor beta chain is drawn from a study of blood T cell repertoires in COVID-19. Study as a whole: Some COVID-19 samples were acute and others convalescent; all came from the United States, Italy and Spain.

How the authors handled the data: Amplification with reference gene primers provided the estimates of nucleated cell counts. Sequenced by immunoSEQ multiplex PCR; TCRdb stores in-frame clones only, minus some. V, J and clone size are those of that table, while D and trimming were read from the DNA. The sample lists 150,000 to 200,000 clones, about 86% seen once, with roughly 6.9% in the top ten. Participant ages covered 18 to 89 years across 24 US areas. Clinical history as reported by participants underpinned cohort assignment. This CDR3 contains 13 residues. CDR1 and CDR2 from the germline V gene are WNHNN and SYGVQD (reference sequence). Unmatched junction bases numbered 3, after V lost 6 bases and J lost 3 bases.

The sequence was obtained from a man between 40 and 49 years old who had recovered from COVID-19. The J gene is TRBJ1-2, the V gene TRBV10-1; 8 positions agree with TRBD1. Material for sequencing was PBMCs or T cells enriched from blood (not recorded which). CDR3 loop: CASSLTGDYGYTF. CDR3 nucleotides: TGCGCCAGCAGCCTGACAGGGGACTATGGCTACACCTTC.